This paragraph reports one T cell receptor beta chain. The data belong to a study of shared clonotypes between healthy human individuals. TCRdb keeps only in-frame clones here, not all; method: immunoSEQ multiplex PCR. The table has about a million clones, around 74% seen once. With V trimmed by 4 bases and J by 10 bases, 14 bases remained unmatched. CDR1 is SGHDN, CDR2 FVKESK, per germline. This CDR3 region has 16 residues. V usage is TRBV14 and J usage is TRBJ2-1; 9 positions match TRBD2. This sequence was found in a man between 18 and 29 years old in good health. What was sequenced was memory CD4+ T cells sorted from blood. This sample's subset: CD45RA-negative fraction. The CDR3 coding sequence is TGTGCCAGCAGCCGAGGTGGCGGGAGGGCCTTAGGGGAGCAGTTCTTC. Its protein product is CASSRGGGRALGEQFF.